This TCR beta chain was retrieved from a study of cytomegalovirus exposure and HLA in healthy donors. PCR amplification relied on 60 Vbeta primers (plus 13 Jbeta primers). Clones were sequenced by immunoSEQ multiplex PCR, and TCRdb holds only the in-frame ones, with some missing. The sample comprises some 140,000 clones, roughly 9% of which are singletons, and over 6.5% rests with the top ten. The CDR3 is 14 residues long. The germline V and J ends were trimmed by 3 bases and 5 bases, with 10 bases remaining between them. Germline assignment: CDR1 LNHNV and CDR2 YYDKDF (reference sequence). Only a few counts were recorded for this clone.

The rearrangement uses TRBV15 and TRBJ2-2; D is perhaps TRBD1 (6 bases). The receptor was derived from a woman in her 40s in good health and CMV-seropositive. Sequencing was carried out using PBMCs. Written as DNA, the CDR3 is TGTGCCACCAGCAGGGATACAGGGACCGGGGAGCTGTTTTTT. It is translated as CATSRDTGTGELFF.